This TCR beta chain was identified in a study of shared T cell receptors in the human thymus. Assay used: immunoSEQ multiplex PCR; TCRdb lists only in-frame clones, some missing. The sample yields some 720,000 clones, roughly 90% seen once. Separately, the same data were catalogued under a study of human thymus T cells. That report adds: The sample donors, healthy Finnish infants, were having corrective surgery for congenital heart defects.

Sequenced: thymocytes. The receptor was isolated from a boy less than two years old with a congenital heart defect.

CDR3 DNA sequence: TGTGCCAGCAGAACCTGGACAGGTAACGAGCAGTACTTC. This translates into CASRTWTGNEQYF. V usage is TRBV2 and J usage is TRBJ2-7, with 7 bases identical to TRBD1. The trim removed 6 bases at V and 5 bases at J, leaving 7 bases unmatched. CDR3 length equals 13 residues. CDR1 is SNHLY, CDR2 FYNNEI, per germline.